These T cell receptor beta chains were read from a single sample in a study of T cell responses to AZD1222 COVID-19 vaccine. Libraries were prepared by immunoSEQ multiplex PCR; TCRdb keeps only in-frame clonotypes and omits some of them. The sample consists of some 92,000 clones, approximately 90% of them appearing once. This sample comprised peripheral blood, obtained on day 0 of AZD1222 vaccination. The receptors were sampled from an adult in good health. CDR3s include the opening cysteine and the closing phenylalanine or tryptophan. Clone size is shown for a subset of rows, as once, few, many or a class of expanded clone.

- 11 TRBV29-1 CSVERGFEQYF
- 11 TRBV20-1 CSAGGESEAFF
- 16 TRBV5-4 CASSFEGRQGRSPLHF
few 12 TRBV30 CAWSWGNYGYTF
- 14 TRBV30 CAWSRVNWDSPLHF
- 15 TRBV28 CASRTGGEGDTEAFF
- 14 TRBV3-1/TRBV3-2 CASSLGHKGNTIYF
- 15 TRBV7-3 CASSKLAGYADTQYF
- 15 TRBV18 CASSPPSGGHQPQHF
- 14 TRBV6-5 CASSYTGGDTEAFF
- 15 TRBV19 CASKENRGALYGYTF
- 11 TRBV5-1 CASSLLETQYF
- 16 TRBV10-3 CAIASGSPAGNYGYTF
- 14 TRBV2 CASTRLANLYEQYF
- 14 TRBV27 CASSLSLLQGGYTF
- 14 TRBV6-5 CASRKRDARDEQFF
few 13 TRBV5-1 CASSLVGADEQYF
once 14 TRBV7-9 CASSFQGGHTEAFF
- 18 TRBV4-2 CASSQDGQGLRSGNTIYF
- 13 TRBV7-3 CASSFFGTGELFF
- 16 TRBV6-2/TRBV6-3 CASSLAGGPVYNEQFF
- 17 TRBV27 CASSLSRQGGLNTEAFF
- 13 TRBV3-1/TRBV3-2 CASSLQGPYGYTF
- 15 TRBV9 CASSLTGATNTEAFF
- 12 TRBV7-9 CASNREHQPQHF
- 17 TRBV7-8 CASSLAVGASYNSPLHF
- 16 TRBV7-8 CASSLEKAALDQPQHF
- 18 TRBV28 CASSLFLQGLDNYNEQFF
few 16 TRBV2 CASSDGRLGYNSPLHF
- 16 TRBV13 CASSLKMGGHQETQYF